This T cell receptor (beta chain) was recovered during a study of T cells after yellow fever vaccination (dated by TCRdb to 2018 to 2020). Regarding the study in general: Libraries from fractions with low cell numbers were prepared with the SMART-Seq v4 Ultra Low Input RNA kit. To follow T-cell clones before and after primary and booster YFV17D yellow fever vaccination, bulk TCR alpha and beta repertoires were sequenced over time. Two healthy male donors, one aged 18 to 29 and one aged 30 to 40 years, were included in the cohort. Blood samples were taken at several timepoints before and after primary and secondary immunization, and bulk PBMC replicates and cell subsets were isolated.

To note about this clonotype: Its antigen specificity is not known. No base quality information exists; no much larger clone differs at one position.

What the study reported, not specific to this receptor: Because only two donors were included in the study, the extent to which the findings can be generalized is limited. A small fraction of clonotypes appeared in both the CD4 and CD8 compartments, likely as a result of convergent recombination. Most clones expanded after primary vaccination (almost 98% of CD4 and 70% to 90% of CD8) were re-detected after the booster, suggesting that broad memory maintenance occurred. Computational filtering was required because FACS-sorted repertoires could contain abundant contaminating clonotypes from the bulk population. Compared with the primary T-cell response, the secondary T-cell response was weaker but faster, peaking on day 5 rather than day 15.

TCR cDNA was made using 5'RACE template switching, a step that added a universal primer site and unique molecular identifiers. cDNA synthesis was primed from both the TCR alpha and TCR beta constant segments. Two PCR steps were used to amplify libraries, with sample barcodes and sequencing adapters being added in the second step. Sequencing of libraries was done on Illumina HiSeq 2500 (2x100 bp) or NovaSeq (2x150 bp). The original methods were these. MIGEC handled demultiplexing of reads and collapsing into UMI consensus sequences, while MiXCR performed V(D)J alignment. Vaccine-responding clonotypes were identified with edgeR using replicate PBMC samples, with FDR below 0.01 and a log2 fold change above 5 up to day 15 being required. Each bulk clonotype received a CD4 or CD8 identity based on whether the sequenced CD4 or CD8 repertoire contained that clonotype at higher abundance. TCRdb applied fastp at Q25 and MiXCR to the public reads, then kept only in-frame beta chains. Each CDR3 protein appears once, grouped with its most common genes and DNA. For this entry, the V and J calls and clone size follow TCRdb and not the study's own pipeline. The sample contains 310,000 or so distinct CDR3 sequences, around 7.3% of them found a single time. The ten most abundant clones make up roughly a sixth of the sample.

Its CDR3 holds 15 amino acids, cysteine through phenylalanine. The only DNA kept is the CDR3, 45 bases in frame from the first base. V lost 0 bases and J lost 1 base; the stretch between them is 9 bases long. The germline V gene gives CDR1 as MNHEY and CDR2 as SVGAGI. Interpreted using the paper, the treatment or condition label stands for: live attenuated yellow fever vaccine strain. At each blood-draw timepoint, two biological replicates of bulk PBMCs were obtained. PBMCs were isolated from peripheral blood using a standard Ficoll-Paque protocol. RNA was extracted with TriZol from bulk PBMCs, CD4 and CD8 fractions, and dextramer-positive and dextramer-negative fractions.

The sample consisted of PBMCs, taken 45 days after the first yellow fever vaccination. In this chain, TRBV6-5 is recombined with TRBJ1-2; the D gene lacks a confident call. The clonotype comes from a man between 18 and 29 years old who received the YFV17D yellow fever vaccine. The DNA sequence reads TGTGCCAGCAGTTACTCCGGGAACCTTAACTATGGCTACACCTTC. Its amino acids are CASSYSGNLNYGYTF.